This record concerns one T cell receptor beta chain sequence. Its antigen is unknown. Profiling relied on immunoSEQ multiplex PCR, and the TCRdb table lists in-frame clones only, not all of them. This table holds some 600,000 clones, roughly 96% found once. CD8 cells classed as naive were CD45RO-negative and positively selected for CCR7, excluding terminally differentiated effector memory CD45RA+ cells. Recent acute infections and vaccinations were absent in the healthy HIV-negative adult donors. This record comes from a study of shared clonotypes between healthy human individuals. Across the study: Each donor's CD4 naive and CD4 memory cells filled three plates apiece, CD8 naive two, and CD8 memory one. Notes on the study in general: Sequencing depth was expected to affect clonotype sharing among donors. When compared with the clonotypes that were shared by all four sorted-subset donors, the non-shared clonotypes turned out to have lower generation probabilities.

Germline V lookup: CDR1 MNHEY, CDR2 SMNVEV (reference sequence). This CDR3 region has 14 residues. Trimming took 5 bases from V and 0 from J, leaving 8 bases between them. This TCR derives from a woman aged 30 to 39 in good health. The rearrangement uses TRBV27 and TRBJ2-4; D remains unclear. What was sequenced was naive CD8+ T cells sorted from blood. The CDR3 spells CASSPPLAKNIQYF. CDR3 DNA: TGTGCCAGCAGTCCTCCGTTAGCCAAAAACATTCAGTACTTC.